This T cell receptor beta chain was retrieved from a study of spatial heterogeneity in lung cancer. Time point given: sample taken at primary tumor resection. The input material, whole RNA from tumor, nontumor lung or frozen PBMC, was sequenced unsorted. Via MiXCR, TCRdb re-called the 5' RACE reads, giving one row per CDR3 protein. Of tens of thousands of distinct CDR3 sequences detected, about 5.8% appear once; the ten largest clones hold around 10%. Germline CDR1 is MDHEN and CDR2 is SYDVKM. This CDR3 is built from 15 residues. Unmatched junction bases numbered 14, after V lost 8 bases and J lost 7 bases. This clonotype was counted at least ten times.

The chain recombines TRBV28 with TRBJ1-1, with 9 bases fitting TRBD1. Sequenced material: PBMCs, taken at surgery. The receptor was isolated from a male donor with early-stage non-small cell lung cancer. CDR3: CASLFLGTGTHEAFF. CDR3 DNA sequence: TGTGCCAGCTTGTTCCTCGGGACAGGGACTCATGAAGCTTTCTTT.